These 27 T cell receptor beta chains share one sample of origin, sequenced in a study of T cell responses to AZD1222 COVID-19 vaccine listed by TCRdb under 2021. Library preparation used the immunoSEQ multiplex PCR assay. Held by TCRdb, this immuneACCESS table contains in-frame sequences only and omits some clones. Under half of the omission traces to an unresolved V gene where checked; the cause of the rest is unknown. In all, the sample holds about 120,000 clones, and just over 85% of those were seen once. 7% to 9% of the sample is in the top ten clones. The sample's time point label, in plain terms: baseline before first vaccination. The input for sequencing was peripheral blood, taken on day 0 of AZD1222 vaccination. These receptors all stem from an adult in good health.

This clone appeared once. CDR3 region: CSPQGAEAFF. CDR3 bases: TGCAGTCCCCAGGGCGCTGAAGCTTTCTTT. The chain employs TRBV20-1 and TRBJ1-1; D perhaps matches TRBD1 (5 bases). Germline values: CDR1 DFQATT, CDR2 SNEGSKA (reference sequence). V lost 8 bases to trimming and J lost 6 bases, with 10 bases between them. There are 10 residues in the CDR3.

The chain is built from TRBV18 and TRBJ1-1; TRBD1 might be the D (5 bases). The CDR3 totals 15 residues. The V and J ends lost 2 bases and 4 bases respectively, with 14 bases between them. In germline, CDR1 is KGHSH, CDR2 LQKENI. The CDR3 loop is CASSPNQGRGTEAFF. Written as DNA, the CDR3 is TGTGCCAGCTCACCAAACCAGGGTCGTGGCACTGAAGCTTTCTTT.

This rearrangement joins TRBV7-2 to TRBJ1-1, with D possibly TRBD1 on 6 matching bases. CDR1 and CDR2 (germline): SGHTA, FQGNSA. Trimming took off 3 bases at V and 2 bases at J, with 10 bases between the two ends. The length of the CDR3 is 14 residues. CDR3: CASSFLGGNTEAFF. The CDR3 DNA reads as TGTGCCAGCAGCTTTCTCGGGGGCAACACTGAAGCTTTCTTT.

V usage is TRBV5-1 and J usage is TRBJ2-1, with 8 bases lining up with TRBD2. CDR3 length: 15 residues. V was clipped by 4 bases and J by 5 bases; unmatched bases: 8. Germline V CDR1 and CDR2: SGHRS, YFSETQ. The CDR3: CASSKTAGVDNEQFF. The CDR3 bases are TGCGCCAGCAGCAAAACAGCGGGAGTGGACAATGAGCAGTTCTTC. Full variable domain (rest looked up from reference TRBV5-1 and TRBJ2-1): KAGVTQTPRYLIKTRGQQVTLSCSPISGHRSVSWYQQTPGQGLQFLFEYFSETQRNKGNFPGRFSGRQFSNSRSEMNVSTLELGDSALYLCASSKTAGVDNEQFFGPGTRLTVL.

The genes are TRBV19 and TRBJ1-1; TRBD1 is a possible D gene (5 bases). This CDR3 contains 15 residues. CDR1 and CDR2 (germline): LNHDA, SQIVND (reference sequence). Trimming left V 6 bases short and J 3 bases short, with 17 bases between. This CDR3 is CASRSWGRTDTEAFF. In DNA form, the CDR3 reads TGTGCCAGTAGAAGCTGGGGCAGGACTGACACTGAAGCTTTCTTT. The whole variable domain, filled in from reference TRBV19 and TRBJ1-1, reads DGGITQSPKYLFRKEGQNVTLSCEQNLNHDAMYWYRQDPGQGLRLIYYSQIVNDFQKGDIAEGYSVSREKKESFPLTVTSAQKNPTAFYLCASRSWGRTDTEAFFGQGTRLTVV.

The V call is TRBV14, the J call TRBJ2-2, with D hard to call. Germline V lookup: CDR1 SGHDN, CDR2 FVKESK. The CDR3 consists of 13 residues. V lost 5 bases and J 7 bases, leaving 11 bases between the germline ends. The DNA for the CDR3 is TGTGCCAGCAGCGGAAGCTTCGGCGGGGAGCTGTTTTTT. It specifies CASSGSFGGELFF. Full variable domain (outside the CDR3, taken from reference TRBV14 and TRBJ2-2): EAGVTQFPSHSVIEKGQTVTLRCDPISGHDNLYWYRRVMGKEIKFLLHFVKESKQDESGMPNNRFLAERTGGTYSTLKVQPAELEDSGVYFCASSGSFGGELFFGEGSRLTVL.

V usage is TRBV6-5 and J usage is TRBJ1-1; tentative D call: TRBD1 (6 bases). The CDR3 consists of 14 residues. Trimming shortened V by 3 bases and J by 5 bases, and 13 bases separated the two germline ends. CDR1 MNHEY and CDR2 SVGAGI come from the germline V gene. The CDR3 nucleotides are TGTGCCAGCAGTTATAGGGGGGATTCGACTGAAGCTTTCTTT. Its protein is CASSYRGDSTEAFF.

This clone was detected only once. This chain uses TRBV7-8 with TRBJ2-3; TRBD2 agrees at 12 bases. CDR1 is SGHVS and CDR2 is FQNEAQ in the germline V gene. The ends lost 1 base at V and 4 bases at J; junction bases unmatched: 3. The CDR3 spans 16 residues. CDR3 region: CASSLGLAGGADTQYF. The CDR3 nucleotides are TGTGCCAGCAGCTTAGGGCTAGCGGGAGGGGCAGATACGCAGTATTTT.

The chain combines TRBV5-6 with TRBJ1-3, with a tentative D call TRBD1 (6 bases). V dropped 4 bases and J dropped 0 bases, with 11 bases sitting between them. CDR1 is SGHDT, CDR2 YYEEEE, per germline. The CDR3 is 15 residues long. CDR3 protein: CASSLLGGSGNTIYF. The CDR3 coding sequence is TGTGCCAGCAGCCTGTTAGGGGGCTCTGGAAACACCATATATTTT. Using reference TRBV5-6 and TRBJ1-3 for the parts outside the CDR3, the full variable domain is DAGVTQSPTHLIKTRGQQVTLRCSPKSGHDTVSWYQQALGQGPQFIFQYYEEEERQRGNFPDRFSGHQFPNYSSELNVNALLLGDSALYLCASSLLGGSGNTIYFGEGSWLTVV.

The rearrangement links TRBV4-1 to TRBJ1-2; TRBD1 agrees at 7 bases. Looked up from germline, CDR1 is MGHRA and CDR2 is YSYEKL. V trimming: 0 bases; J trimming: 2 bases; junction bases outside the gene matches: 6. CDR3 size: 16 residues. CDR3: CASSQDLQGTNYGYTF. In nucleotides, the CDR3 is TGCGCCAGCAGCCAAGACCTACAGGGGACGAACTATGGCTACACCTTC.

The rearrangement uses TRBV5-1 and TRBJ1-1; D perhaps matches TRBD1 (6 bases). The CDR3 consists of 16 residues. The germline V gene has CDR1 SGHRS and CDR2 YFSETQ. With 3 bases removed from V and 4 bases from J, the gap between germline ends came to 19 bases. This CDR3 is CASSSASTGFGTEAFF. The CDR3 DNA sequence: TGCGCCAGCAGCTCGGCCTCCACAGGGTTTGGCACTGAAGCTTTCTTT.

V gene TRBV7-9 combines with J gene TRBJ2-3; D is possibly TRBD2 (5 bases). CDR1 and CDR2 from the germline V gene are SEHNR and FQNEAQ (reference sequence). CDR3 size: 15 residues. The ends were cut back, 1 base at V and 2 bases at J, with 10 bases in the middle. The CDR3 coding sequence is TGTGCCAGCAGCTTAGTGAGGGTACCCACAGATACGCAGTATTTT. Encoded protein: CASSLVRVPTDTQYF.

The rearrangement uses TRBV5-1 and TRBJ1-2; D is unclear. The ends were cut back, 0 bases at V and 8 bases at J, with 11 bases in the middle. This CDR3 has 13 amino acids. Germline lookup yields CDR1 SGHRS and CDR2 YFSETQ. The CDR3 spells CASSLATSDGYTF. The CDR3 DNA reads TGCGCCAGCAGCTTGGCCACCAGTGACGGCTACACCTTC.

The gene calls are TRBV27 and TRBJ2-2; the D gene is possibly TRBD1 (5 bases). V was clipped by 6 bases and J by 2 bases, with 10 bases between them. This CDR3 has 14 amino acids. CDR1 is MNHEY, CDR2 SMNVEV, per germline (reference sequence). The CDR3 region has the DNA TGTGCCAGCAGCTGGACACTTAACACCGGGGAGCTGTTTTTT. Translating gives CASSWTLNTGELFF.

Only one count was recorded for this clone. CDR3 nucleotides: TGTGCCAGTAGTATACGCCCACGCGCGGGTGACGAGCAGTACTTC. Its translation: CASSIRPRAGDEQYF. The chain uses TRBV19 and TRBJ2-7, with a weak D call TRBD2 (5 bases). This CDR3 has 15 residues. V was pared by 2 bases and J by 5 bases, with 16 bases between. Germline V CDR1 and CDR2: LNHDA, SQIVND (reference sequence).

This chain links TRBV7-9 with TRBJ2-2; D not resolved. Per germline, CDR1 SEHNR and CDR2 FQNEAQ (reference sequence). The CDR3 sequence is 14 residues long. Between the trimmed V and J ends, which lost 1 base and 7 bases, there was a span of 10 bases. CDR3: CASSLGPFGGELFF. Here the CDR3 DNA reads TGTGCCAGCAGCTTAGGACCGTTCGGCGGGGAGCTGTTTTTT.

The chain uses TRBV12-3 or TRBV12-4 and TRBJ2-3; D not resolved. The CDR3 is 13 residues long. The ends were cut back, 2 bases at V and 5 bases at J, with 8 bases in the middle. The CDR3 here is CASSLPVVDTQYF. DNA for the CDR3: TGTGCCAGCAGTTTACCCGTTGTAGATACGCAGTATTTT.

The chain is built from TRBV27 and TRBJ1-5, with 8 positions matching TRBD1. Germline V gene data show CDR1 as MNHEY and CDR2 as SMNVEV (reference sequence). The V segment lost 4 bases and the J segment 6 bases; nucleotides outside the gene matches: 8. The CDR3 sequence is 15 residues long. The CDR3 reads CASSSYTGGSQPQHF. As DNA, the CDR3 is TGTGCCAGCAGTTCTTACACAGGGGGAAGTCAGCCCCAGCATTTT.

CDR3 loop: CASSSAMGAPYYEQYF. The CDR3 nucleotides are TGTGCCAGCAGCTCAGCCATGGGAGCGCCGTACTACGAGCAGTACTTC. The chain carries TRBV7-9 and TRBJ2-7, with a tentative D call TRBD2 (5 bases). Deletions cut 4 bases from V and 3 bases from J, with 19 bases between. This CDR3 region has 16 residues. CDR1 is SEHNR and CDR2 is FQNEAQ in the germline V gene (reference sequence). The entire variable domain, with the rest obtained from reference TRBV7-9 and TRBJ2-7, is as follows: DTGVSQNPRHKITKRGQNVTFRCDPISEHNRLYWYRQTLGQGPEFLTYFQNEAQLEKSRLLSDRFSAERPKGSFSTLEIQRTEQGDSAMYLCASSSAMGAPYYEQYFGPGTRLTVT.

V and J are TRBV4-1 and TRBJ1-1, with D uncertain. V gave up 5 bases and J gave up 5 bases, with 12 bases separating them. Germline CDR1 and CDR2: MGHRA and YSYEKL. The CDR3 totals 13 residues. The CDR3 protein is CASSKGWRTEAFF. The CDR3 DNA reads TGCGCCAGCAGCAAGGGTTGGAGGACTGAAGCTTTCTTT.

V gene TRBV10-2 combines with J gene TRBJ2-7; TRBD2 matches at 11 bases. The CDR3 totals 14 residues. J gave up 3 bases and V 3 bases, and 1 base lay outside the gene matches. Germline CDR1 reads WSHSY; CDR2 reads SAAADI. The CDR3 nucleotides are TGCGCCAGCAGTGAAGGGACTAGCGGCTACGAGCAGTACTTC. It specifies CASSEGTSGYEQYF.

This sequence joins TRBV28 and TRBJ2-7; 8 bases align to TRBD1. This CDR3 has 13 residues. CDR1 is MDHEN, CDR2 SYDVKM, per germline. The V gene end was trimmed by 5 bases and the J gene end by 5 bases; junction bases not matched to a gene: 5. CDR3 bases: TGTGCCAGCAGTCCGACAGGGGTTGACGAGCAGTACTTC. Residues: CASSPTGVDEQYF.

This rearrangement joins TRBV30 to TRBJ1-6; 9 bases are shared with TRBD1. CDR1 is GTSNPN, CDR2 SVGIG, per germline (reference sequence). With V trimmed by 3 bases and J by 7 bases, 10 bases remained unmatched. The CDR3 loop spans 16 amino acids. The CDR3 loop reads CAWRSGQGLRNSPLHF. CDR3 nucleotides: TGTGCCTGGAGGTCGGGACAGGGTTTAAGGAATTCACCCCTCCACTTT.

This chain joins TRBV28 and TRBJ2-7, with no clear D. The CDR3 sequence is 11 residues long. V lost 2 bases, J lost 3 bases, and 2 bases lay in between. Per the germline V gene, CDR1 is MDHEN and CDR2 is SYDVKM. CDR3 bases: TGTGCCAGCAGTTTAAACTACGAGCAGTACTTC. It yields the protein CASSLNYEQYF.

This chain joins TRBV28 and TRBJ1-4, with no clear D. The germline V gene has CDR1 MDHEN and CDR2 SYDVKM. V was pared by 7 bases and J by 12 bases, with 15 bases between. The CDR3 is 12 residues long. The CDR3 nucleotides read TGTGCCAGCACCGGGGTTTCGAGGCAACTGTTTTTT. This translates into CASTGVSRQLFF.

The gene calls are TRBV5-5 and TRBJ2-3; D may be TRBD2 (6 bases). Looked up from germline, CDR1 is SGHKS and CDR2 is YYEKEE (reference sequence). V was shortened by 3 bases and J by 4 bases, with 15 bases between the two germline ends. This CDR3 contains 15 residues. The CDR3 DNA is TGTGCCAGCAGCTCCGGGAGAGATCGGTCAGATACGCAGTATTTT. Its translation: CASSSGRDRSDTQYF.

V is TRBV2 and J is TRBJ1-2; D is unresolved. This CDR3 region has 12 residues. CDR1 and CDR2 (germline): SNHLY, FYNNEI. V lost 4 bases and J 4 bases, leaving 7 bases between the germline ends. The chain's CDR3 is CASSVGGYGYTF. The CDR3 DNA sequence: TGTGCCAGCAGTGTAGGCGGCTATGGCTACACCTTC.